This T cell receptor (beta chain) was sequenced in a study of T-cell memory formation after mild COVID-19. Study-wide context: Clustering of TCRs was largely donor specific.

This clonotype occurred many times. What it recognizes is unknown. The CDR3 extends over 13 amino acids. The V and J ends lost 1 base and 1 base respectively, with 4 bases between them. Germline CDR1 SGDLS, CDR2 YYNGEE. Study findings and constraints: Among clones contracting day 15 to 85, CD4/CD8 was balanced, whereas later expanders leaned CD4+.

After 5'RACE with constant-segment primers, TCR alpha and TCR beta cDNA libraries carrying sample barcodes and UMIs were obtained. TCRdb re-called the 5' RACE reads through MiXCR, storing one row per CDR3 protein. This repertoire shows fewer than 250,000 distinct CDR3 sequences, around 16% found once; its top ten account for 2.4%. The chain couples TRBV9 to TRBJ2-3; D is unresolved. The sequence was collected from an adult woman who had mild COVID-19 (a few samples of this study predate the infection). Cell type and time point are not known. Sequenced input: PBMCs or a T cell subset sorted from them (not recorded which). DNA for the CDR3: TGTGCCAGCAGCGTATTGGGCACAGATACGCAGTATTTT. This encodes CASSVLGTDTQYF.